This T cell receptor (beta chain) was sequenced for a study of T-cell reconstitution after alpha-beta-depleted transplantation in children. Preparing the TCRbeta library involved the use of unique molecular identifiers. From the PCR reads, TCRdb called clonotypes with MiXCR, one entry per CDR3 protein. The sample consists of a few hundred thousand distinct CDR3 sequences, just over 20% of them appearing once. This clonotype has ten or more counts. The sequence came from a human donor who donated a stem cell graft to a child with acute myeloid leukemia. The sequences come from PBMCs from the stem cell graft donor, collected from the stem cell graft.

Here the CDR3 reads CSARDRELVWSSNEQFF. The CDR3 region has the DNA TGCAGTGCTAGAGATCGAGAACTAGTTTGGTCGTCGAATGAGCAGTTCTTC. The chain combines TRBV20-1 with TRBJ2-1; TRBD2 is a possible D gene (5 bases). The V gene lost 0 bases and the J gene lost 7 bases, with 22 bases spanning the gap. The CDR3 is 17 residues long. CDR1 is DFQATT and CDR2 is SNEGSKA in the germline V gene (reference sequence).